The next 8 T cell receptor beta chains were all read from a single sample in a study of control samples from healthy donors and cancer patients. Here immunoSEQ multiplex PCR was the method, and the copy in TCRdb shows in-frame clones only, minus some. The sample shows 100,000 or so clones, about 90% of them seen only once. The sample was blood. The source is a woman aged 45-59 years in good health.

V and J are TRBV12-3 or TRBV12-4 and TRBJ2-3, with unresolved D. V dropped 7 bases and J dropped 1 base, with 6 bases sitting between them. CDR3 size: 12 residues. CDR3 nucleotide sequence: TGTGCCAGCAAAGGCGGCACAGATACGCAGTATTTT. Translation gives CASKGGTDTQYF.

The V gene is TRBV7-2, the J gene TRBJ2-1; 7 bases line up with TRBD2. Per the germline V gene, CDR1 is SGHTA and CDR2 is FQGNSA. The CDR3 runs 14 residues. The V and J ends lost 1 base and 15 bases, in that order; junction bases with no gene match: 12. CDR3 sequence reads: CASSLGRGREDSFF. For the CDR3, the DNA is TGTGCCAGCAGCTTAGGTCGGGGCCGGGAGGATTCGTTCTTC. The variable domain in full, completed from reference TRBV7-2 and TRBJ2-1, reads GAGVSQSPSNKVTEKGKDVELRCDPISGHTALYWYRQSLGQGLEFLIYFQGNSAPDKSGLPSDRFSAERTGGSVSTLTIQRTQQEDSAVYLCASSLGRGREDSFFGPGTRLTVL.

The chain joins TRBV7-2 to TRBJ2-1; D is possibly TRBD2 (5 bases). Looked up from germline, CDR1 is SGHTA and CDR2 is FQGNSA. This CDR3 contains 11 residues. The germline V and J ends were trimmed by 0 bases and 16 bases, with 10 bases remaining between them. The CDR3 nucleotides are TGTGCCAGCAGCTTAGCGGGAGTCCAATTCTTC. Translation gives CASSLAGVQFF. Combining the CDR3 with reference TRBV7-2 and TRBJ2-1 gives the whole variable domain GAGVSQSPSNKVTEKGKDVELRCDPISGHTALYWYRQSLGQGLEFLIYFQGNSAPDKSGLPSDRFSAERTGGSVSTLTIQRTQQEDSAVYLCASSLAGVQFFGPGTRLTVL.

This chain connects TRBV12-3 or TRBV12-4 to TRBJ2-5; unclear D gene. The CDR3 is 13 amino acids. V was pared by 6 bases and J by 4 bases, with 12 bases between. CDR3 nucleotide sequence: TGTGCCAGCAGGCCGCTAAAGAGAGAGACCCAGTACTTC. Translating it yields CASRPLKRETQYF.

The rearrangement links TRBV6-2 or TRBV6-3 to TRBJ1-2, with 8 positions matching TRBD1. From germline, CDR1 is MNHEY and CDR2 SVGEGT. The CDR3 is 13 residues long. V trimming: 5 bases; J trimming: 4 bases; junction bases outside the gene matches: 3. CDR3 bases: TGTGCCAGCAGTCCCGACAGGGGCTATGGCTACACCTTC. Protein: CASSPDRGYGYTF.

The chain has TRBV19 and TRBJ2-2; D is unclear. The CDR3 has 15 residues. Germline values: CDR1 LNHDA, CDR2 SQIVND (reference sequence). The ends were cut back, 7 bases at V and 0 bases at J, with 12 bases in the middle. The chain's CDR3 is CASIEQTANTGELFF. CDR3 sequence (DNA): TGTGCCAGTATTGAACAGACCGCGAACACCGGGGAGCTGTTTTTT.

This clone appeared once. V and J are TRBV2 and TRBJ2-7; tentative D call: TRBD1 (5 bases). Trimming cost V 6 bases and J 1 base, with 10 bases left between them. This CDR3 spans 13 amino acids. CDR1 and CDR2 from the germline V gene are SNHLY and FYNNEI. Here the CDR3 DNA reads TGTGCCAGCAGGCCCGACAGATCCTACGAGCAGTACTTC. It specifies CASRPDRSYEQYF.

This chain joins TRBV9 and TRBJ2-7; D is perhaps TRBD1 (5 bases). Germline V CDR1 and CDR2: SGDLS, YYNGEE. The CDR3 covers 15 residues. Trimming stripped 0 bases from V and 2 bases from J, with 12 bases between. CDR3 region: CASSVAGQPPYEQYV. In DNA, the CDR3 is TGTGCCAGCAGCGTAGCTGGACAACCCCCCTACGAGCAGTACGTC.